The sequence of this TCR beta chain was determined in a study of blood T cell repertoires in COVID-19. Profiling relied on immunoSEQ multiplex PCR, and the TCRdb table lists in-frame clones only, not all of them. The sample carries about 74,000 clones, roughly 90% recorded once. The CDR3 has 17 residues. Trimming removed 0 bases at V and 1 base at J, with 14 bases between. The TCR sequence derives from a human donor in a cohort sampled during active COVID-19. The sequencing input was peripheral blood. V usage is TRBV23-1 and J usage is TRBJ2-3; D gene unclear. TRBV23-1 is an open reading frame, and its role is uncertain. This CDR3 is CASSQSKTVVRTDTQYF. In DNA form, the CDR3 reads TGCGCCAGCAGTCAATCGAAAACAGTAGTGCGCACAGATACGCAGTATTTT.